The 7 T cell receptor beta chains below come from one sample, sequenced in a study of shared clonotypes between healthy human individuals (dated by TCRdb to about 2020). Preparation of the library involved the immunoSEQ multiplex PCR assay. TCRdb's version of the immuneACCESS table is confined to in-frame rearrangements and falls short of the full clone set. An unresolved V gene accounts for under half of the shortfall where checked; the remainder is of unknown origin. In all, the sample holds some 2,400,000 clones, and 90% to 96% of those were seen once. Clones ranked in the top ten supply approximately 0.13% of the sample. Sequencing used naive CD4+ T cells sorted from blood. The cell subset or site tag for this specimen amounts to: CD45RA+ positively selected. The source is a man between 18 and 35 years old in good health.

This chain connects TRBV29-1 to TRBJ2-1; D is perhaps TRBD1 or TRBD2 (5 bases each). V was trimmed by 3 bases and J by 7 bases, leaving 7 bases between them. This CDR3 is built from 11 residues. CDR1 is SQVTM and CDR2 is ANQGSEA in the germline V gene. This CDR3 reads CSVDGANEQFF. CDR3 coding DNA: TGCAGCGTTGACGGGGCAAATGAGCAGTTCTTC.

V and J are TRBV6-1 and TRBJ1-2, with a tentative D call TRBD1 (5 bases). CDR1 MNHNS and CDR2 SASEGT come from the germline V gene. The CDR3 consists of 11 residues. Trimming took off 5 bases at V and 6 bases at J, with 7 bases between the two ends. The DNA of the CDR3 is TGTGCCAGCAGTTGGGGGGATGGCTACACCTTC. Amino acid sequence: CASSWGDGYTF.

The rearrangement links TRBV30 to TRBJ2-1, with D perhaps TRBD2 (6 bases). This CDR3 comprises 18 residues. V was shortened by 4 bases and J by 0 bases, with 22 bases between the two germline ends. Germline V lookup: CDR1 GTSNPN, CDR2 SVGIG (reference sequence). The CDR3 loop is CAWTLVGGKISSYNEQFF. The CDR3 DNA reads TGTGCCTGGACCTTGGTGGGAGGTAAAATTAGCTCCTACAATGAGCAGTTCTTC.

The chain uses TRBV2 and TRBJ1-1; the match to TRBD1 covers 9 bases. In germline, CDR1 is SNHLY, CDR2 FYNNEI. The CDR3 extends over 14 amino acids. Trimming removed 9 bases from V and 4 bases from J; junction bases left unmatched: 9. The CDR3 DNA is TGTGCCAGTTCCTGGGGACAGGGCGGCACTGAAGCTTTCTTT. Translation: CASSWGQGGTEAFF.

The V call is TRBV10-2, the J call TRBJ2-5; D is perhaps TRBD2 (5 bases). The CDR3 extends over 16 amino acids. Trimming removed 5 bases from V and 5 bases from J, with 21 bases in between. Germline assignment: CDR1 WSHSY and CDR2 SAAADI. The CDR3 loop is CASSSSSRLLGETQYF. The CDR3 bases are TGCGCCAGCAGTAGCTCTAGCAGACTCCTGGGTGAGACCCAGTACTTC.

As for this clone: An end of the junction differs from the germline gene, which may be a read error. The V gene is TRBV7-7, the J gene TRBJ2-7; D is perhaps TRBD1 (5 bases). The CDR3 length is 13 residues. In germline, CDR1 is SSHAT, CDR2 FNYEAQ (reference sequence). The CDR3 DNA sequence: TGTGCTAGCAGCTTACCTGACAGCTACGAGCAGTACTTC. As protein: CASSLPDSYEQYF.

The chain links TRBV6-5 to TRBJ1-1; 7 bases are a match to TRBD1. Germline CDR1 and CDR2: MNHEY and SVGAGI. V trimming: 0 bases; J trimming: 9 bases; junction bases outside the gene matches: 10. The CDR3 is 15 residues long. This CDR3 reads CASSYSTGLGSKAFF. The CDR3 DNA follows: TGTGCCAGCAGTTACTCGACAGGGTTGGGAAGCAAAGCTTTCTTT.